This T cell receptor (beta chain) originates from a study of blood T cell repertoires in COVID-19. The overall study: There were acute and convalescent COVID-19 samples, and they came from the United States, Italy and Spain. Nucleic acid was either cDNA or gDNA, and it came from T cells, B-cell-depleted T cells, or PBMCs.

Source study methods: Amplified reference gene primers provided the basis for estimating nucleated cell counts. Some clones are missing from TCRdb's copy, which holds only in-frame ones; the method was immunoSEQ multiplex PCR. The DNA was the basis for D and trimming; V, J and clone size are from that table. The repertoire consists of about 45,000 clones, with 69% occurring once and the leading ten covering less than 8%. Germline V gives CDR1 LGHDT, CDR2 YNNKEL (reference sequence). Trimming took 4 bases from V and 3 from J, leaving 12 bases between them. This CDR3 spans 14 amino acids. Material: peripheral blood. The chain has TRBV3-1 (or the pseudogene TRBV3-2) and TRBJ1-2; D is undetermined. The clonotype was recovered from a man older than 75 with acute or convalescent COVID-19. CDR3: CASSLGRTDYGYTF. CDR3 nucleotide sequence: TGTGCCAGCAGCCTGGGGAGGACGGACTATGGCTACACCTTC.